The present T cell receptor (beta chain) was sequenced within a study of CD8+CD57+ T cells in acquired aplastic anemia. It was patients with CD8+CD57+ cell expansion by flow cytometry who were chosen for sequencing. This CDR3 has 15 residues. Germline-derived CDR1 and CDR2 are SNHLY and FYNNEI. Trimming removed 8 bases at V and 7 bases at J, with 18 bases between. Genomic DNA served as template for TCR beta VDJ and CDR3 profiling. MiXCR, applied by TCRdb to the reads, yields one record per CDR3 protein. The table records 200,000 to 250,000 distinct CDR3 sequences, about 44% of them present only once. The sequencing input was sorted CD4+, CD8+, or CD8+CD57+ T cells (not recorded which) from PBMCs. The rearrangement uses TRBV2 and TRBJ1-6; D not certain. The source is a human donor with aplastic anemia. CDR3 protein: CASDKDTFGNSPLHF. In DNA, the CDR3 is TGTGCCAGCGACAAAGACACTTTTGGGAATTCACCCCTCCACTTT.